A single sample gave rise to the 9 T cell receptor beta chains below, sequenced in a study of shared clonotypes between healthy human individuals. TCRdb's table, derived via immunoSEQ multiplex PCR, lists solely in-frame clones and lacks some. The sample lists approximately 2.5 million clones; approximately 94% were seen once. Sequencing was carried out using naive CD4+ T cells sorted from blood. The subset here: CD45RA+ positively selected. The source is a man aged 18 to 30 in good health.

As DNA, the CDR3 is TGTGCCAGCAGTTTAACTTACAATCAGCCCCAGCATTTT. It translates to CASSLTYNQPQHF. The chain combines TRBV27 with TRBJ1-5; D gene ambiguous. The CDR3 length is 13 residues. CDR1 is MNHEY and CDR2 is SMNVEV in the germline V gene (reference sequence). The V and J ends lost 2 bases and 3 bases respectively, with 5 bases between them.

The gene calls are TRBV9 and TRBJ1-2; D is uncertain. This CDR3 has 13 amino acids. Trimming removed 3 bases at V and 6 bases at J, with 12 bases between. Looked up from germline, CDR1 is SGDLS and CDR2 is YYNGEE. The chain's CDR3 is CASSARRLDGYTF. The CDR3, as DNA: TGTGCCAGCAGCGCCCGGAGGTTGGATGGCTACACCTTC.

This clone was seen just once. CDR3 sequence: CSVVDRGNQPQHF. The CDR3 DNA is TGCAGCGTTGTAGACAGGGGGAATCAGCCCCAGCATTTT. This chain links TRBV29-1 with TRBJ1-5, with 9 nucleotides matching TRBD1. Trimming at V came to 4 bases and at J to 4 bases, leaving 2 bases not matched to a gene. This CDR3 spans 13 amino acids. Germline V lookup: CDR1 SQVTM, CDR2 ANQGSEA.

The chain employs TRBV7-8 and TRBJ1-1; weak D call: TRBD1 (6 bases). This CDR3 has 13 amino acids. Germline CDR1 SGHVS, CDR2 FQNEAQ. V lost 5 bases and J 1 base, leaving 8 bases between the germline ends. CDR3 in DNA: TGTGCCAGCAGCCAAGGGGGGAACACTGAAGCTTTCTTT. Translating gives CASSQGGNTEAFF.

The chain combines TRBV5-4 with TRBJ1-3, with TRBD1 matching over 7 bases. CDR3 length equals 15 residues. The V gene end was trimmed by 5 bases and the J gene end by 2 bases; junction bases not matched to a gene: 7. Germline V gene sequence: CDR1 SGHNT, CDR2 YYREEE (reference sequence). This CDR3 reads CASREGTATGNTIYF. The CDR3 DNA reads TGTGCCAGCAGGGAGGGGACAGCCACTGGAAACACCATATATTTT.

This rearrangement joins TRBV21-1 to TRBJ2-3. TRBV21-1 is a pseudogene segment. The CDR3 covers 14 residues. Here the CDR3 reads CATVRAKVSDTQYF. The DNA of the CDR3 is TGTGCCACGGTTCGGGCTAAAGTCTCAGATACGCAGTATTTT.

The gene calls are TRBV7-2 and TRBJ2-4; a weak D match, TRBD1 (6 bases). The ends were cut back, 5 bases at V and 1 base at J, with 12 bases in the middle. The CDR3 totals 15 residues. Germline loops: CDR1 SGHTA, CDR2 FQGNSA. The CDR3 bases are TGTGCCAGCAGCCCCAGGGGAGTGGCCAAAAACATTCAGTACTTC. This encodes CASSPRGVAKNIQYF.

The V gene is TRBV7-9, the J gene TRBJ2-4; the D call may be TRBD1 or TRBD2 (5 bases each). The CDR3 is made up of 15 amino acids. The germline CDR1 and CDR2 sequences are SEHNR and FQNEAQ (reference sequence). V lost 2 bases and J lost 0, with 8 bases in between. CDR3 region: CASSLYGGAKNIQYF. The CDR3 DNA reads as TGTGCCAGCAGCTTATATGGGGGAGCCAAAAACATTCAGTACTTC.

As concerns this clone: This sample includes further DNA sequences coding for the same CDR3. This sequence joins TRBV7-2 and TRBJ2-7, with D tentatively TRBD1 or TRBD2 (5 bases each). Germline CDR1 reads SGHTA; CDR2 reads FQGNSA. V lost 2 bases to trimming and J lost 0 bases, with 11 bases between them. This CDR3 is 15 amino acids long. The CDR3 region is CASSLSGTGSYEQYF. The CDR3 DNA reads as TGTGCCAGCAGCTTATCGGGGACCGGCTCCTACGAGCAGTACTTC. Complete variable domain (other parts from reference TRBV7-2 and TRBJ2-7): GAGVSQSPSNKVTEKGKDVELRCDPISGHTALYWYRQSLGQGLEFLIYFQGNSAPDKSGLPSDRFSAERTGGSVSTLTIQRTQQEDSAVYLCASSLSGTGSYEQYFGPGTRLTVT.